A selection of T cell receptor beta chains follows, all from one sample in a study of T-cell reconstitution after alpha-beta-depleted transplantation in children. TCRdb re-called the PCR reads with MiXCR, one entry per CDR3 protein. Seen here are some 180,000 distinct CDR3 sequences, around 7% observed once, and the top ten hold 5.5%. The specimen was PBMCs, collected before TCRalphabeta/CD19-depleted stem cell transplant. The source of these receptors is a boy aged 2 to 10 with acute lymphoblastic leukemia, due to receive a stem cell transplant. Both conserved end residues are part of each CDR3.

j_gene,v_gene,CDR3aa
TRBJ1-1,TRBV28,CASKDRFRTEAFF
TRBJ1-1,TRBV7-3,CASSPGLPGTEAFF
TRBJ1-2,TRBV5-1,CASSLGGGANYGYTF
TRBJ1-1,TRBV7-2,CASSTGGRTEAFF
TRBJ2-7,TRBV12-3/TRBV12-4,CASRPDGRAVYEQYF
TRBJ1-2,TRBV5-6,CASIGTGEIYTF
TRBJ1-1,TRBV7-8,CASSEIDRAPEAFF
TRBJ2-1,TRBV6-2/TRBV6-3,CASSWGLGYNEQFF
TRBJ2-3,TRBV2,CASSESDRVKADTQYF
TRBJ2-5,TRBV10-3,CAISPGTTWETQYF
TRBJ2-3,TRBV20-1,CSGLAGGPDTQYF
TRBJ2-3,TRBV20-1,CSAKRGSDTQYF
TRBJ1-2,TRBV3-1,CASSRSRQGADGYTF
TRBJ2-1,TRBV18,CASSLSTFYNEQFF
TRBJ1-1,TRBV7-9,CASSFTMAGDTEAFF
TRBJ2-5,TRBV18,CASSLRTGGETQYF
TRBJ1-5,TRBV28,CASSPDRNNQPQHF
TRBJ2-5,TRBV20-1,CSASPPGETQYF
TRBJ1-1,TRBV28,CASSLYQGLGRNTEAFF
TRBJ2-7,TRBV3-1,CASSQYPGSGSYEQYF
TRBJ2-3,TRBV25-1,CASKDKDTQYF
TRBJ1-1,TRBV30,CAWSVGQPNTEAFF
TRBJ2-3,TRBV5-1,CASSFGDTTADTQYF
TRBJ1-6,TRBV28,CASSWPEGDSPLHF